The 20 T cell receptor beta chains below all came from one sample that was sequenced in a study of CD8 T cells in ankylosing spondylitis. The study, taken as a whole, reports: Characteristic, it appeared, of ankylosing spondylitis blood was a TCR beta motif of fewer than 10 highly homologous variants.

No cognate antigen is known for these TCRs. MiXCR was run by TCRdb on the 5' RACE reads, yielding one entry per CDR3 protein. Among about 840,000 distinct CDR3 sequences listed, about 11% were seen once. The sample taken for sequencing was blood, either unsorted or a sorted T cell fraction (not recorded which). These receptors all come from a male donor with ankylosing spondylitis.

J is TRBJ2-2 and V is TRBV29-1; D ambiguous. CDR1 and CDR2 from the germline V gene are SQVTM and ANQGSEA. CDR3 length: 12 residues. The V end lost 7 bases, the J end lost 1 base, and 7 bases lay between the germline ends. CDR3 loop: CSGVRNTGELFF. Here the CDR3 DNA reads TGCAGCGGTGTGAGGAACACCGGGGAGCTGTTTTTT.

This clonotype was found many times. The chain has TRBV12-3 or TRBV12-4 and TRBJ1-2, with 7 bases fitting TRBD1. Unmatched junction bases numbered 9, after V lost 6 bases and J lost 8 bases. This CDR3 is 13 amino acids long. The CDR3 loop reads CASRYRQGGGYTF. CDR3 bases: TGTGCCAGCAGATACAGACAGGGAGGCGGCTACACCTTC.

The chain has TRBV6-2 or TRBV6-3 and TRBJ2-5; possible D gene TRBD1, 5 bases. Trimming pared 6 bases from V and 2 bases from J, leaving 10 bases between. From germline, CDR1 is MNHEY and CDR2 SVGEGT. The CDR3 is made up of 13 amino acids. The DNA for the CDR3 is TGTGCCAGCAGCCAGACAGCACAAGAGACCCAGTACTTC. The encoded protein is CASSQTAQETQYF.

This clonotype was seen a few times. The chain uses TRBV5-1 and TRBJ2-5; weak D call: TRBD2 (6 bases). Trimming cost V 2 bases and J 0 bases, with 11 bases left between them. The CDR3 loop spans 15 amino acids. CDR1 and CDR2 (germline): SGHRS, YFSETQ. CDR3 bases: TGCGCCAGCAGCTTTTCCGGGAGTAACCAAGAGACCCAGTACTTC. It translates to CASSFSGSNQETQYF.

This clonotype was counted between two and nine times. The V and J genes are TRBV30 and TRBJ1-6, with 10 bases lining up with TRBD1. The CDR3 runs to 15 residues. Germline trimming cut 0 bases from V and 6 bases from J; bases unmatched to any gene: 2. Germline loops: CDR1 GTSNPN, CDR2 SVGIG (reference sequence). The CDR3 spells CAWSVWDRGNSPLHF. CDR3 coding DNA: TGTGCCTGGAGTGTGTGGGACAGGGGTAATTCACCCCTCCACTTT. Full variable domain (rest looked up from reference TRBV30 and TRBJ1-6): SQTIHQWPATLVQPVGSPLSLECTVEGTSNPNLYWYRQAAGRGLQLLFYSVGIGQISSEVPQNLSASRPQDRQFILSSKKLLLSDSGFYLCAWSVWDRGNSPLHFGNGTRLTVT.

This clonotype has more than one count but fewer than ten. The chain recombines TRBV20-1 with TRBJ2-4; D gene uncertain. The length of the CDR3 is 15 residues. Germline V gives CDR1 DFQATT, CDR2 SNEGSKA (reference sequence). V lost 6 bases and J lost 4, with 19 bases in between. The CDR3 reads CSALGDTRYKNIQYF. DNA for the CDR3: TGCAGTGCCCTCGGAGACACGCGATATAAAAACATTCAGTACTTC.

The CDR3 here is CASSGYSEKLFF. As DNA, the CDR3 is TGTGCCAGCAGCGGATACTCTGAAAAACTGTTTTTT. The chain has TRBV9 and TRBJ1-4; D unresolved. The CDR3 has 12 amino acids. CDR1 and CDR2 (germline): SGDLS, YYNGEE. With 3 bases removed from V and 7 bases from J, the gap between germline ends came to 7 bases. Complete variable domain (other parts from reference TRBV9 and TRBJ1-4): DSGVTQTPKHLITATGQRVTLRCSPRSGDLSVYWYQQSLDQGLQFLIQYYNGEERAKGNILERFSAQQFPDLHSELNLSSLELGDSALYFCASSGYSEKLFFGSGTQLSVL.

The chain has TRBV12-3 or TRBV12-4 and TRBJ2-1, with a possible D match to TRBD1 (6 bases). CDR3 length equals 14 residues. V was pared by 5 bases and J by 10 bases, with 18 bases between. CDR3 amino acids: CASSPLTGTAEQFF. The CDR3 DNA reads as TGTGCCAGCAGTCCCCTTACAGGGACCGCCGAGCAGTTCTTC.

This clonotype occurred a few times. The chain uses TRBV9 and TRBJ2-5, with D perhaps being TRBD1 or TRBD2 (6 bases each). The germline V gene encodes CDR1 SGDLS and CDR2 YYNGEE. V was cut by 0 bases and J by 1 base, with 13 bases left in between. This CDR3 spans 16 amino acids. CDR3 coding DNA: TGTGCCAGCAGCGTAGGGGGGGCGGGATTCCAAGAGACCCAGTACTTC. Protein: CASSVGGAGFQETQYF.

This rearrangement joins TRBV28 to TRBJ2-7, with 8 bases that match TRBD2. CDR1 MDHEN and CDR2 SYDVKM come from the germline V gene. The CDR3 sequence is 15 residues long. Trimming at V came to 6 bases and at J to 3 bases, leaving 10 bases not matched to a gene. The CDR3 region has the DNA TGTGCCAGCAGCCCCGGGGTAGCGGGGATCTACGAGCAGTACTTC. Translated, it gives CASSPGVAGIYEQYF. Full variable domain (remainder filled in from reference TRBV28 and TRBJ2-7): DVKVTQSSRYLVKRTGEKVFLECVQDMDHENMFWYRQDPGLGLRLIYFSYDVKMKEKGDIPEGYSVSREKKERFSLILESASTNQTSMYLCASSPGVAGIYEQYFGPGTRLTVT.

This clonotype was found a few times. This rearrangement joins TRBV5-1 to TRBJ1-1, with D possibly being TRBD1 (5 bases). Germline CDR1 and CDR2: SGHRS and YFSETQ. V lost 0 bases, J lost 0 bases, and 12 bases lay in between. This CDR3 spans 16 amino acids. CDR3 DNA sequence: TGCGCCAGCAGCTTGGGGGGCCTAGTAATGAACACTGAAGCTTTCTTT. Amino acid sequence: CASSLGGLVMNTEAFF.

Many counts were recorded for this clonotype. This chain joins TRBV6-2 or TRBV6-3 and TRBJ1-2; no definite D call. The germline gives CDR1 MNHEY, CDR2 SVGEGT. This CDR3 region has 12 residues. The ends were cut back, 8 bases at V and 3 bases at J, with 10 bases in the middle. Written as DNA, the CDR3 is TGTGCCAGCTCACGACGGGACTATGGCTACACCTTC. Its translation is CASSRRDYGYTF.

In this sample, this clonotype turned up many times. Here the CDR3 DNA reads TGCGCCAGCAGCTTGGCCCTCGGGGGTCTTCCAGACAATGAGCAGTTCTTC. Translation: CASSLALGGLPDNEQFF. V usage is TRBV5-1 and J usage is TRBJ2-1; TRBD2 is a possible D gene (6 bases). There are 17 residues in the CDR3. CDR1 and CDR2 from the germline V gene are SGHRS and YFSETQ. V dropped 0 bases and J dropped 5 bases, with 18 bases sitting between them.

This clonotype showed up just a few times. The V call is TRBV7-9, the J call TRBJ2-5; no reliable D call. The CDR3 is made up of 12 amino acids. Germline-derived CDR1 and CDR2 are SEHNR and FQNEAQ (reference sequence). The V gene lost 8 bases and the J gene lost 4 bases, with 11 bases spanning the gap. CDR3 bases: TGTGCCAGCGCCCCCCCCAGAGAGACCCAGTACTTC. Its protein is CASAPPRETQYF.

The table lists this clonotype with many counts. This chain connects TRBV20-1 to TRBJ1-2; D may be TRBD1 (5 bases). The CDR3 loop spans 13 amino acids. The V gene lost 4 bases and the J gene lost 3 bases, with 12 bases spanning the gap. Germline V gene data show CDR1 as DFQATT and CDR2 as SNEGSKA (reference sequence). This CDR3 reads CSANRQSYYGYTF. The CDR3 region has the DNA TGCAGTGCTAACAGACAGAGCTACTATGGCTACACCTTC.

This clonotype was picked up many times. The chain recombines TRBV20-1 with TRBJ1-1; D is undetermined. Germline CDR1 is DFQATT and CDR2 is SNEGSKA (reference sequence). The CDR3 consists of 13 residues. V was shortened by 5 bases and J by 3 bases, with 13 bases between the two germline ends. The CDR3 loop reads CSAEEDEYTEAFF. In nucleotides, the CDR3 is TGCAGTGCTGAGGAGGACGAGTACACTGAAGCTTTCTTT.

This clonotype has at least ten counts. The chain uses TRBV29-1 and TRBJ1-4, with 8 bases that match TRBD1. The CDR3 length is 12 residues. From germline, CDR1 is SQVTM and CDR2 ANQGSEA. V lost 6 bases, J lost 8 bases, and 5 bases stayed unmatched. CDR3 amino acids: CSVTGGSEKLFF. In DNA form, the CDR3 reads TGCAGCGTAACAGGGGGATCAGAAAAACTGTTTTTT.

The table lists this clonotype with many counts. The chain carries TRBV20-1 and TRBJ2-1; the match to TRBD2 covers 11 bases. The germline CDR1 and CDR2 sequences are DFQATT and SNEGSKA (reference sequence). This CDR3 region has 14 residues. V lost 7 bases to trimming and J lost 2 bases; unmatched junction nucleotides: 4. The CDR3 sequence: CSVTSGMAYNEQFF. In DNA form, the CDR3 reads TGCAGTGTGACTAGCGGGATGGCCTACAATGAGCAGTTCTTC.

The genes are TRBV2 and TRBJ1-1; D is unclear. Germline lookup yields CDR1 SNHLY and CDR2 FYNNEI. The CDR3 covers 14 residues. Deletions cut 6 bases from V and 0 bases from J, with 11 bases between. The DNA for the CDR3 is TGTGCCAGCAGCCGCCCCCGTATGAACACTGAAGCTTTCTTT. As protein: CASSRPRMNTEAFF. The full variable domain, its missing parts supplied by reference TRBV2 and TRBJ1-1, is EPEVTQTPSHQVTQMGQEVILRCVPISNHLYFYWYRQILGQKVEFLVSFYNNEISEKSEIFDDQFSVERPDGSNFTLKIRSTKLEDSAMYFCASSRPRMNTEAFFGQGTRLTVV.

The chain recombines TRBV7-3 with TRBJ1-1, with a tentative D call TRBD1 (5 bases). The CDR3 has 13 residues. V lost 5 bases and J lost 10, with 17 bases in between. Germline CDR1 is SGHTA and CDR2 is FQGTGA. The CDR3 DNA sequence: TGTGCCAGCAGCGCGGCCCGCCAGGGTATAGCTTTCTTT. Protein sequence: CASSAARQGIAFF.